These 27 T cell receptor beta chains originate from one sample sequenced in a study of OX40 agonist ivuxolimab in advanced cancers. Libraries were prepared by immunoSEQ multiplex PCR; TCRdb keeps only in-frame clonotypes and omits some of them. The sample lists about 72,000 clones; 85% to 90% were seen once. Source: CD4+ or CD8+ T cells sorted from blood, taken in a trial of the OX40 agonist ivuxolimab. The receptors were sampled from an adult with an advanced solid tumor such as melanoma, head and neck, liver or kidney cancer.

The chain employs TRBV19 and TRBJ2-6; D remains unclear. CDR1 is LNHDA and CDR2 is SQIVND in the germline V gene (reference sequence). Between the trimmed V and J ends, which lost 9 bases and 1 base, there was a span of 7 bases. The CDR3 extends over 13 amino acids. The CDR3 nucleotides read TGTGCCAGCGGAATATCTGGGGCCAACGTCCTGACTTTC. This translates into CASGISGANVLTF.

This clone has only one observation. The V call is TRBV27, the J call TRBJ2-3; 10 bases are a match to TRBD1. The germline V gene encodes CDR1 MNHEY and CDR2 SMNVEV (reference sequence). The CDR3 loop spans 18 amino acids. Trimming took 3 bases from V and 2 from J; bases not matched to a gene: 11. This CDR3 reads CASSLTKPGQGYTDTQYF. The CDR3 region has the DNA TGTGCCAGCAGTTTGACAAAGCCGGGACAGGGGTACACAGATACGCAGTATTTT.

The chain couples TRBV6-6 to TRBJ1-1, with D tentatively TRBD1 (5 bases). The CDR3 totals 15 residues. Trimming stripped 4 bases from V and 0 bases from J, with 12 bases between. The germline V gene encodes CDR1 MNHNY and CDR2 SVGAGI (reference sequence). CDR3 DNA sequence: TGTGCCAGCAGTTCCCCGACAGAGATGAACACTGAAGCTTTCTTT. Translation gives CASSSPTEMNTEAFF.

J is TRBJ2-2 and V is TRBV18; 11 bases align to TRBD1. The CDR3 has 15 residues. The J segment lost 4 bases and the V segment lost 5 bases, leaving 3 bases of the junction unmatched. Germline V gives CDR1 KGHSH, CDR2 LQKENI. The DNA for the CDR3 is TGTGCCAGCTCAGGACAGGGGGCGACCACCGGGGAGCTGTTTTTT. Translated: CASSGQGATTGELFF.

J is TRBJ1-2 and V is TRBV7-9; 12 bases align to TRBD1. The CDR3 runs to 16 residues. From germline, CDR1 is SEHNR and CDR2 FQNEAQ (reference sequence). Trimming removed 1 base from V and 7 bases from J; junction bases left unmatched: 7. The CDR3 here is CASSLDPGTGGSGYTF. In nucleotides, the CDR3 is TGTGCCAGCAGCTTAGATCCCGGGACAGGGGGCTCTGGCTACACCTTC.

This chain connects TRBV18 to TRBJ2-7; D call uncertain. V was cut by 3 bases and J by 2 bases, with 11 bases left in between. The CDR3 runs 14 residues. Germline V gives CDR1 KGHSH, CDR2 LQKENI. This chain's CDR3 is CASSPQHGAYEQYF. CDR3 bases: TGTGCCAGCTCACCCCAACACGGAGCCTACGAGCAGTACTTC.

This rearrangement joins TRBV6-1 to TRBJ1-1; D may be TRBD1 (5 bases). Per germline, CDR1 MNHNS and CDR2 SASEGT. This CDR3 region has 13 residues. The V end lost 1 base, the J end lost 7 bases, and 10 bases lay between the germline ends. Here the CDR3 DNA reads TGTGCCAGCAGTGAAGTATGGGGGTATGAAGCTTTCTTT. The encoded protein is CASSEVWGYEAFF.

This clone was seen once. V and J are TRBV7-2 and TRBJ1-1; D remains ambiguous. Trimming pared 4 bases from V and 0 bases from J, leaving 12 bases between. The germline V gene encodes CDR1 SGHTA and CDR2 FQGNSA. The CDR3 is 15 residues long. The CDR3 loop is CASSSPHGMNTEAFF. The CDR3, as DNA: TGTGCCAGCAGCTCACCCCATGGTATGAACACTGAAGCTTTCTTT.

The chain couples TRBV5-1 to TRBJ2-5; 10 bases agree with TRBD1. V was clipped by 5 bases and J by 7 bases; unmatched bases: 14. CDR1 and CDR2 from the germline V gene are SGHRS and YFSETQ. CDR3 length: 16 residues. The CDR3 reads CASSPNRDRGARTQYF. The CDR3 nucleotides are TGCGCCAGCAGTCCAAACCGGGACAGGGGCGCTCGGACCCAGTACTTC.

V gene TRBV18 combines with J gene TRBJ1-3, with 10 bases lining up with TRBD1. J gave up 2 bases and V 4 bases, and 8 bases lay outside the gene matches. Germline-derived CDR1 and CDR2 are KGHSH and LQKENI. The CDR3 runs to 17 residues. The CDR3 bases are TGTGCCAGCTCACATAACACCGGGACAGGGGCTGGAAACACCATATATTTT. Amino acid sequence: CASSHNTGTGAGNTIYF.

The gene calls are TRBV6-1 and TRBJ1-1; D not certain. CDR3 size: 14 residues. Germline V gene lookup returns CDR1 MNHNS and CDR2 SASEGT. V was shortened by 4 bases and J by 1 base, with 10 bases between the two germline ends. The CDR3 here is CASSVFLSNTEAFF. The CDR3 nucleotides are TGTGCCAGCAGTGTGTTCCTTTCGAACACTGAAGCTTTCTTT.

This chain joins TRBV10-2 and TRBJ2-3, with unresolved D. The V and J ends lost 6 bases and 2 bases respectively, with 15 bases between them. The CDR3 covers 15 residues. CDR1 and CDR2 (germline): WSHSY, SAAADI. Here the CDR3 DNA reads TGCGCCAGCAGAGAACCCGGCGGCCCCACAGATACGCAGTATTTT. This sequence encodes CASREPGGPTDTQYF.

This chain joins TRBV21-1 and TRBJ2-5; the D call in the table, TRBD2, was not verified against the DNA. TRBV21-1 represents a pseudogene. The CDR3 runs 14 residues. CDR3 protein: CASSKEVDGETQYF. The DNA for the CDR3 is TGTGCCAGCAGCAAAGAGGTAGACGGGGAGACCCAGTACTTC.

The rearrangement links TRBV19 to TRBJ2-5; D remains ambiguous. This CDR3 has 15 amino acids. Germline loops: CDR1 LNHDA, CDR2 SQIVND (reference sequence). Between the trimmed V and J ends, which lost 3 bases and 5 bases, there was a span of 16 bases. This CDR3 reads CASSIGVVRKETQYF. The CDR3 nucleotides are TGTGCCAGTAGTATTGGGGTAGTAAGGAAGGAGACCCAGTACTTC.

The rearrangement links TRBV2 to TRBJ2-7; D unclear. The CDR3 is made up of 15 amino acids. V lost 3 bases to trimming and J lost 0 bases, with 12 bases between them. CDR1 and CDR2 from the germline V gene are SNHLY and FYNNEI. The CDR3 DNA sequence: TGTGCCAGCAGTGAGGTCGAGGTGGGCTCCTACGAGCAGTACTTC. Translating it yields CASSEVEVGSYEQYF.

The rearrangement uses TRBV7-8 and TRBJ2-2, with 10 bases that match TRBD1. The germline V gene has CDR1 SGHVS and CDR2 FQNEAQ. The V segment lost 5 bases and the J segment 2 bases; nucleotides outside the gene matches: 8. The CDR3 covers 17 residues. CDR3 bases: TGTGCCAGCAGCCGGCCGACAGGGGGCTCAAACACCGGGGAGCTGTTTTTT. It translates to CASSRPTGGSNTGELFF. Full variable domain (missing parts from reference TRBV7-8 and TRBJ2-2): GAGVSQSPRYKVAKRGQDVALRCDPISGHVSLFWYQQALGQGPEFLTYFQNEAQLDKSGLPSDRFFAERPEGSVSTLKIQRTQQEDSAVYLCASSRPTGGSNTGELFFGEGSRLTVL.

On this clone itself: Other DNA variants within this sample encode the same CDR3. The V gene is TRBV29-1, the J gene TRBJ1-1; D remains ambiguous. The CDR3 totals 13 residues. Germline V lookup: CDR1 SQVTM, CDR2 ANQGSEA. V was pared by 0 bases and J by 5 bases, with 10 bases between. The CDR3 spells CSVEEPGRTEAFF. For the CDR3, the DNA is TGCAGCGTTGAAGAGCCCGGCCGGACTGAAGCTTTCTTT. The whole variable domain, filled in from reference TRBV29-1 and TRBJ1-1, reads SAVISQKPSRDICQRGTSLTIQCQVDSQVTMMFWYRQQPGQSLTLIATANQGSEATYESGFVIDKFPISRPNLTFSTLTVSNMSPEDSSIYLCSVEEPGRTEAFFGQGTRLTVV.

CDR3 nucleotide sequence: TGTGCCAGCAGTTTACATGGGTTTGGGGCTAGCGGGGAATTATACGAGCAGTACTTC. It is translated as CASSLHGFGASGELYEQYF. The rearrangement links TRBV27 to TRBJ2-7; 9 nucleotides line up with TRBD2. V shed 2 bases, J shed 4 bases, and the junction held 18 bases outside the gene matches. Germline V gives CDR1 MNHEY, CDR2 SMNVEV (reference sequence). The CDR3 extends over 19 amino acids.

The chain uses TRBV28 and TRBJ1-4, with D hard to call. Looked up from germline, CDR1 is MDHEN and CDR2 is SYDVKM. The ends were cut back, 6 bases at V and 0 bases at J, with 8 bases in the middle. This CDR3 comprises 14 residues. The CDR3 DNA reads TGTGCCAGCAGCATACAGCCAACTAATGAAAAACTGTTTTTT. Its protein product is CASSIQPTNEKLFF.

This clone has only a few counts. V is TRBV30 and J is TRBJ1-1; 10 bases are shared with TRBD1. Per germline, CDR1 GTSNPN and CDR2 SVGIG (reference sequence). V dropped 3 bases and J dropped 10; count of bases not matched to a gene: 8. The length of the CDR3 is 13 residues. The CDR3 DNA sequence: TGTGCCTGGAGGGGGACAGGGGCCGAAAGAGCTTTCTTT. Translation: CAWRGTGAERAFF.

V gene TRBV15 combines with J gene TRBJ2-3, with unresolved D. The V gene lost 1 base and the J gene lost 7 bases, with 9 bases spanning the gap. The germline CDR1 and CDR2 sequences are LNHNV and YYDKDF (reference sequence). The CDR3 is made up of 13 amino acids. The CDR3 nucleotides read TGTGCCACCAGCAGAGGCTCGGCGCATACGCAGTATTTT. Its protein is CATSRGSAHTQYF.

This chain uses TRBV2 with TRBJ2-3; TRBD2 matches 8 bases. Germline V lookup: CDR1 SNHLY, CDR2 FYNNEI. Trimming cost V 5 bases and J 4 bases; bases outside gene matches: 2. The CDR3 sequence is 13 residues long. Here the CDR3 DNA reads TGTGCCAGCAGTTCGGGGGGGGCAGATACGCAGTATTTT. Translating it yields CASSSGGADTQYF.

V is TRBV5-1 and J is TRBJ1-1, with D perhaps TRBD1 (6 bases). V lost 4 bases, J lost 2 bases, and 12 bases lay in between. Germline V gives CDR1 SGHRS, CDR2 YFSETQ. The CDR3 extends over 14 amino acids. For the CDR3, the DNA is TGCGCCAGCAGCGATACAGGGATTAACACTGAAGCTTTCTTT. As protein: CASSDTGINTEAFF.

The CDR3 protein is CASSLYGALGQPQHF. Here the CDR3 DNA reads TGTGCCAGCAGCCTATACGGGGCCCTGGGGCAGCCCCAGCATTTT. The chain couples TRBV5-5 to TRBJ1-5; tentative D call: TRBD1 (5 bases). Per the germline V gene, CDR1 is SGHKS and CDR2 is YYEKEE (reference sequence). V lost 4 bases, J lost 7 bases, and 18 bases lay in between. The CDR3 totals 15 residues.

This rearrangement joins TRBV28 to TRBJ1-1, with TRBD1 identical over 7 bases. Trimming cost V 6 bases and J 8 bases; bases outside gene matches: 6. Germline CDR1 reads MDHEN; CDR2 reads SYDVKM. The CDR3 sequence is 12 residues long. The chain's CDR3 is CASRGRQGEAFF. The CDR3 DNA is TGTGCCAGCAGAGGGAGACAGGGCGAAGCTTTCTTT. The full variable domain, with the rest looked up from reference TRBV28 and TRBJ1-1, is DVKVTQSSRYLVKRTGEKVFLECVQDMDHENMFWYRQDPGLGLRLIYFSYDVKMKEKGDIPEGYSVSREKKERFSLILESASTNQTSMYLCASRGRQGEAFFGQGTRLTVV.

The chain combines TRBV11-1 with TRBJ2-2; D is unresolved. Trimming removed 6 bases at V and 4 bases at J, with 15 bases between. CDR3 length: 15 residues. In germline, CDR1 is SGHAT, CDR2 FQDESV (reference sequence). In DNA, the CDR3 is TGTGCCAGCAGGCCCCAATGGGGTAGCACCGGGGAGCTGTTTTTT. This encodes CASRPQWGSTGELFF.

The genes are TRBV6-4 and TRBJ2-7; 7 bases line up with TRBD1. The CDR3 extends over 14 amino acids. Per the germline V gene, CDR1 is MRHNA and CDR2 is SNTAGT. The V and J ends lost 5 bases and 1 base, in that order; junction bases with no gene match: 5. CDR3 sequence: CASSPETGSYEQYF. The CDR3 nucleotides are TGTGCCAGCAGTCCAGAGACAGGGTCCTACGAGCAGTACTTC.